One sample yielded the 30 T cell receptor beta chains listed below, sequenced in a study of blood T cell repertoires in COVID-19. The data were produced by immunoSEQ multiplex PCR, yet TCRdb's version contains in-frame clones alone and is incomplete. In the table there are 80,000 to 100,000 clones, about four fifths of which are singletons. What was sequenced was peripheral blood. The receptors originated from a human donor in a cohort sampled during active COVID-19.

The chain couples TRBV7-8 to TRBJ1-2; D not certain. Trimming stripped 2 bases from V and 7 bases from J, with 8 bases between. Per the germline V gene, CDR1 is SGHVS and CDR2 is FQNEAQ. CDR3 length equals 12 residues. The CDR3 protein is CASSLSRGGYTF. The CDR3 nucleotides are TGTGCCAGCAGCTTATCCCGCGGTGGCTACACCTTC.

The chain joins TRBV11-2 to TRBJ2-5; D is unclear. V gave up 5 bases and J gave up 5 bases, with 12 bases separating them. This CDR3 spans 13 amino acids. The germline V gene has CDR1 SGHAT and CDR2 FQNNGV. This CDR3 is CASSPGVVETQYF. Here the CDR3 DNA reads TGTGCCAGCAGCCCAGGTGTGGTCGAGACCCAGTACTTC.

The V and J genes are TRBV6-5 and TRBJ2-5; TRBD2 agrees at 9 bases. The CDR3 consists of 15 residues. Germline V gene lookup returns CDR1 MNHEY and CDR2 SVGAGI. The V segment lost 0 bases and the J segment 2 bases; nucleotides outside the gene matches: 1. The CDR3 is CASSYSSGGQETQYF. The CDR3 bases are TGTGCCAGCAGTTACTCAAGCGGGGGGCAAGAGACCCAGTACTTC.

The J gene is TRBJ1-2, the V gene TRBV15; no clear D gene. This CDR3 has 13 residues. V was trimmed by 4 bases and J by 8 bases, leaving 14 bases between them. Germline CDR1 and CDR2: LNHNV and YYDKDF (reference sequence). The CDR3 DNA reads as TGTGCCACCAGCACAGAGAGGGCTGGAGGCTACACCTTC. This sequence encodes CATSTERAGGYTF.

The V gene is TRBV6-5, the J gene TRBJ1-2; D is unresolved. Germline V gives CDR1 MNHEY, CDR2 SVGAGI. The CDR3 has 13 amino acids. Deletions cut 6 bases from V and 7 bases from J, with 15 bases between. CDR3 loop: CASRPGSKGGYTF. CDR3 sequence (DNA): TGTGCCAGCAGACCGGGGTCTAAAGGTGGCTACACCTTC.

This clone has just a few counts. This chain links TRBV19 with TRBJ1-5; 9 bases match TRBD1. From germline, CDR1 is LNHDA and CDR2 SQIVND (reference sequence). The CDR3 covers 13 residues. V lost 8 bases to trimming and J lost 6 bases; unmatched junction nucleotides: 5. The CDR3 is CASQQGAGQPQHF. The CDR3 nucleotides read TGTGCCAGTCAACAGGGGGCCGGTCAGCCCCAGCATTTT.

V is TRBV9 and J is TRBJ1-5, with D perhaps matching TRBD1 (5 bases). Deletions cut 0 bases from V and 8 bases from J, with 12 bases between. The CDR3 length is 14 residues. Germline V gives CDR1 SGDLS, CDR2 YYNGEE. This CDR3 reads CASSVGRGVEPQHF. CDR3 sequence (DNA): TGTGCCAGCAGCGTAGGGCGGGGGGTGGAGCCCCAGCATTTT. Full variable domain (missing parts from reference TRBV9 and TRBJ1-5): DSGVTQTPKHLITATGQRVTLRCSPRSGDLSVYWYQQSLDQGLQFLIQYYNGEERAKGNILERFSAQQFPDLHSELNLSSLELGDSALYFCASSVGRGVEPQHFGDGTRLSIL.

The chain recombines TRBV30 with TRBJ1-4; no firm D call. Germline CDR1 GTSNPN, CDR2 SVGIG (reference sequence). V was trimmed by 0 bases and J by 7 bases, leaving 15 bases between them. The CDR3 totals 15 residues. In DNA form, the CDR3 reads TGTGCCTGGAGTGTACAACTTTCAGGTATTGAAAAACTGTTTTTT. The encoded protein is CAWSVQLSGIEKLFF.

The J gene is TRBJ1-5, the V gene TRBV20-1, with D possibly matching TRBD1 (6 bases). Germline V gene lookup returns CDR1 DFQATT and CDR2 SNEGSKA (reference sequence). V was trimmed by 3 bases and J by 1 base, leaving 19 bases between them. The CDR3 length is 17 residues. The CDR3 loop reads CSASFLAGAFSNQPQHF. Here the CDR3 DNA reads TGCAGTGCTAGTTTCCTTGCAGGGGCATTCAGCAATCAGCCCCAGCATTTT.

This rearrangement joins TRBV4-1 to TRBJ2-7; 9 bases are a match to TRBD2. V dropped 2 bases and J dropped 4; count of bases not matched to a gene: 6. Germline CDR1 is MGHRA and CDR2 is YSYEKL. This CDR3 spans 15 amino acids. The chain's CDR3 is CASSQSALAGYEQYF. In nucleotides, the CDR3 is TGCGCCAGCAGCCAAAGTGCCCTAGCGGGGTACGAGCAGTACTTC.

V gene TRBV18 combines with J gene TRBJ2-7; perhaps TRBD2 as D (5 bases). The V end was cut by 3 bases, the J end by 6 bases, with 18 bases between. In germline, CDR1 is KGHSH, CDR2 LQKENI. This CDR3 contains 15 residues. The CDR3 sequence: CASSPGVDARLEQYF. As DNA, the CDR3 is TGTGCCAGCTCACCCGGGGTGGACGCCCGCCTCGAGCAGTACTTC.

The chain carries TRBV11-2 and TRBJ2-7; 10 positions match TRBD2. Germline CDR1 SGHAT, CDR2 FQNNGV. The CDR3 contains 17 residues. The junction had 13 bases not matched to a gene; V was cut back by 5 bases and J by 3 bases. The CDR3 here is CASSRNLAGVVNYEQYF. In DNA, the CDR3 is TGTGCCAGCAGCAGAAACCTAGCGGGAGTAGTTAACTACGAGCAGTACTTC.

The chain links TRBV5-1 to TRBJ2-7; 7 bases line up with TRBD2. Trimming removed 1 base from V and 0 bases from J; junction bases left unmatched: 10. The germline gives CDR1 SGHRS, CDR2 YFSETQ. This CDR3 has 17 residues. The CDR3 reads CASSLPSGETSSYEQYF. For the CDR3, the DNA is TGCGCCAGCAGCTTGCCTAGCGGCGAGACCAGCTCCTACGAGCAGTACTTC.

The CDR3 DNA reads as TGCGCCAGCAGCCAGATAGACAGGGGCACTGAAGCTTTCTTT. The encoded protein is CASSQIDRGTEAFF. V and J are TRBV4-1 and TRBJ1-1, with 8 bases lining up with TRBD1. CDR3 length: 14 amino acids. Losses at the gene ends were 3 bases for V and 4 bases for J; bases not matched to a gene: 4. Germline CDR1 MGHRA, CDR2 YSYEKL.

The J gene is TRBJ1-6, the V gene TRBV27, with 7 bases fitting TRBD1. CDR1 and CDR2 (germline): MNHEY, SMNVEV (reference sequence). This CDR3 spans 14 amino acids. Losses at the gene ends were 8 bases for V and 4 bases for J; bases not matched to a gene: 5. The CDR3 region is CASGSRGYNSPLHF. CDR3 DNA sequence: TGTGCCAGCGGGTCCAGGGGGTATAATTCACCCCTCCACTTT.

The chain uses TRBV3-1 (or the pseudogene TRBV3-2) and TRBJ1-6; 11 bases match TRBD1. Germline V gene lookup returns CDR1 LGHDT and CDR2 YNNKEL (reference sequence). The CDR3 consists of 15 residues. The V segment lost 6 bases and the J segment 10 bases; nucleotides outside the gene matches: 8. Written as DNA, the CDR3 is TGTGCCAGCAGTCCCGGACAGGGGGCGCGATCACCCCTCCACTTT. The encoded protein is CASSPGQGARSPLHF.

The chain recombines TRBV2 with TRBJ1-5; D is unresolved. Germline loops: CDR1 SNHLY, CDR2 FYNNEI. Trimming shortened V by 7 bases and J by 3 bases, and 7 bases separated the two germline ends. The CDR3 contains 12 residues. The CDR3 loop reads CASKRANQPQHF. CDR3 DNA sequence: TGTGCCAGCAAGAGGGCCAATCAGCCCCAGCATTTT.

V is TRBV11-2 and J is TRBJ2-7, with TRBD1 matching over 10 bases. CDR3 size: 15 residues. CDR1 is SGHAT, CDR2 FQNNGV, per germline. V was pared by 1 base and J by 7 bases, with 7 bases of the junction left unmatched. This CDR3 reads CASSLGGTGVYEQYF. DNA for the CDR3: TGTGCCAGCAGCTTAGGGGGGACAGGGGTTTATGAGCAGTACTTC.

V and J are TRBV28 and TRBJ1-3; D is unclear. V lost 3 bases, J lost 0 bases, and 6 bases lay in between. The CDR3 is made up of 14 amino acids. Germline CDR1 MDHEN, CDR2 SYDVKM. The CDR3 DNA reads TGTGCCAGCAGTTTCGAGGGCTCTGGAAACACCATATATTTT. Encoded protein: CASSFEGSGNTIYF. The full variable domain, with the rest looked up from reference TRBV28 and TRBJ1-3, is DVKVTQSSRYLVKRTGEKVFLECVQDMDHENMFWYRQDPGLGLRLIYFSYDVKMKEKGDIPEGYSVSREKKERFSLILESASTNQTSMYLCASSFEGSGNTIYFGEGSWLTVV.

The chain employs TRBV5-1 and TRBJ1-5; D unresolved. V was clipped by 3 bases and J by 8 bases, with 18 bases between them. Germline V CDR1 and CDR2: SGHRS, YFSETQ. This CDR3 spans 15 amino acids. CDR3 amino acids: CASSSGLDGVEPQHF. In DNA, the CDR3 is TGCGCCAGCAGCTCGGGGTTGGACGGGGTCGAGCCCCAGCATTTT.

The rearrangement joins TRBV19 to TRBJ2-5; 11 bases fit TRBD2. V shed 3 bases and J 3 bases; nucleotides not matched to a gene: 9. The CDR3 covers 17 residues. Germline lookup yields CDR1 LNHDA and CDR2 SQIVND (reference sequence). This CDR3 reads CASSISAGGLAEETQYF. CDR3 in DNA: TGTGCCAGTAGTATCTCCGCCGGGGGACTAGCGGAAGAGACCCAGTACTTC.

The chain combines TRBV28 with TRBJ2-5, with D perhaps TRBD1 (6 bases). The CDR3 runs to 15 residues. V was pared by 3 bases and J by 1 base, with 12 bases between. CDR1 MDHEN and CDR2 SYDVKM come from the germline V gene. CDR3 in amino acids: CASSLGAIPQETQYF. The CDR3 DNA reads TGTGCCAGCAGTTTGGGGGCGATTCCCCAAGAGACCCAGTACTTC.

The chain uses TRBV10-2 and TRBJ1-6; 8 bases match TRBD1. The germline CDR1 and CDR2 sequences are WSHSY and SAAADI. Trimming took 4 bases from V and 7 from J; bases not matched to a gene: 18. This CDR3 has 19 amino acids. The CDR3 coding sequence is TGCGCCAGCAGTGTACTCTCTTCCAGGGGGCGCGGACCGAATTCACCCCTCCACTTT. Protein: CASSVLSSRGRGPNSPLHF.

V is TRBV7-9 and J is TRBJ2-7, with D possibly matching TRBD2 (6 bases). Trimming took 2 bases from V and 0 from J, leaving 14 bases between them. The CDR3 has 16 amino acids. CDR1 and CDR2 from the germline V gene are SEHNR and FQNEAQ (reference sequence). CDR3 amino acids: CASSLLGSGSSYEQYF. In nucleotides, the CDR3 is TGTGCCAGCAGCTTACTGGGTAGCGGTAGCTCCTACGAGCAGTACTTC.

The V gene is TRBV20-1, the J gene TRBJ2-7; no clear D gene. The CDR3 consists of 11 residues. Trimming took 0 bases from V and 6 from J, leaving 6 bases between them. CDR1 is DFQATT and CDR2 is SNEGSKA in the germline V gene (reference sequence). As DNA, the CDR3 is TGCAGTGCTAGAGATCGCGGCGAGCAGTACTTC. Translated, it gives CSARDRGEQYF.

The V gene is TRBV19, the J gene TRBJ1-1; perhaps TRBD1 as D (5 bases). The CDR3 runs to 15 residues. The germline gives CDR1 LNHDA, CDR2 SQIVND (reference sequence). V was pared by 5 bases and J by 0 bases, with 13 bases between. CDR3 sequence (DNA): TGTGCCAGTAGTCCTGGGGGGACGGTGAACACTGAAGCTTTCTTT. Translating gives CASSPGGTVNTEAFF.

V usage is TRBV7-9 and J usage is TRBJ1-3; tentatively, D is TRBD1 (5 bases). This CDR3 spans 17 amino acids. Germline V CDR1 and CDR2: SEHNR, FQNEAQ (reference sequence). The germline V and J ends were trimmed by 0 bases and 2 bases, with 14 bases remaining between them. The CDR3 DNA follows: TGTGCCAGCAGCTTAGCGGGGGGTCCCCTCACTGGAAACACCATATATTTT. Encoded protein: CASSLAGGPLTGNTIYF.

The CDR3 nucleotides read TGCGCCAGCAGCTCGGACAGGGCGAACACTGAAGCTTTCTTT. It specifies CASSSDRANTEAFF. This chain uses TRBV5-1 with TRBJ1-1; the match to TRBD1 covers 8 bases. The trim removed 3 bases at V and 1 base at J, leaving 2 bases unmatched. The CDR3 sequence is 14 residues long. Germline V gene data show CDR1 as SGHRS and CDR2 as YFSETQ.

The chain links TRBV11-3 to TRBJ2-3; 9 nucleotides line up with TRBD2. Germline V gene data show CDR1 as SGHNT and CDR2 as YENEEA. The V gene end was trimmed by 5 bases and the J gene end by 4 bases; junction bases not matched to a gene: 13. The CDR3 totals 17 residues. This chain's CDR3 is CASSQGLLAGLPDTQYF. In nucleotides, the CDR3 is TGTGCCAGCAGCCAGGGGTTACTAGCGGGTCTTCCAGATACGCAGTATTTT.

About this clone: The same CDR3 can be traced to other DNA sequences in this sample. The chain is built from TRBV5-5 and TRBJ1-1; the D gene is possibly TRBD1 (6 bases). The CDR3 totals 14 residues. V lost 2 bases, J lost 1 base, and 9 bases lay in between. Per the germline V gene, CDR1 is SGHKS and CDR2 is YYEKEE (reference sequence). The CDR3 DNA sequence: TGTGCCAGCAGCTTACAGGGCGGGAACACTGAAGCTTTCTTT. Protein: CASSLQGGNTEAFF. Using reference TRBV5-5 and TRBJ1-1 for the parts outside the CDR3, the full variable domain is DAGVTQSPTHLIKTRGQQVTLRCSPISGHKSVSWYQQVLGQGPQFIFQYYEKEERGRGNFPDRFSARQFPNYSSELNVNALLLGDSALYLCASSLQGGNTEAFFGQGTRLTVV.